Below, one T cell receptor (beta chain) is given with its context. Then a second PCR, running about 6 to 12 cycles, was carried out with a sample-barcoded 5' primer and a J-beta primer mix. Every cDNA was tagged by a template-switch adaptor with 12 random nucleotides. TCRdb re-derived calls from the 5' RACE reads in MiXCR, one entry per CDR3 protein. The sample yields about 970,000 distinct CDR3 sequences, just over 50% seen once. This sample stems from a study of blood T cells in healthy people across ages. This CDR3 is built from 16 residues. Germline V gene data show CDR1 as SEHNR and CDR2 as FQNEAQ (reference sequence). V lost 6 bases, J lost 10 bases, and 14 bases stayed unmatched.

The TCR sequence derives from a woman in her sixties or seventies in good health. Sample: blood. The rearrangement links TRBV7-9 to TRBJ2-4; 11 bases align to TRBD1. Here the CDR3 reads CASSPQPGQGGRIQYF. The CDR3, as DNA: TGTGCCAGCAGTCCACAACCGGGACAGGGGGGCCGAATTCAGTACTTC.